In its sample, the clone carrying this T cell receptor (beta chain) was seen a few times. What it binds is not known. This sample stems from a study of regulatory T cells in long-lasting Graves disease. Overall study: More than 5 years of antithyroid drugs with positive TSH receptor antibodies defined persistent Graves' disease.

Regarding time point: persistent/refractory GD, antithyroid drugs over 5 years with positive TRAb. Scientists built the TCR library using RNA that was extracted from PBMCs. Researchers made TCR beta libraries by using iRepertoire HTBI primers and running Arm-PCR on CDR3 regions. TCRdb analysed the multiplex PCR reads with MiXCR anew, one entry per CDR3 protein. The data hold approximately 380,000 distinct CDR3 sequences, with less than 25% observed a single time. Trimming left V 1 base short and J 5 bases short, with 8 bases between. CDR3 size: 14 residues. Germline CDR1 is SGHVS and CDR2 is FQNEAQ. Study-wide points: Researchers reported studying only peripheral blood, not thyroid tissue. Because few samples were included, accuracy may have been lower. Preferential use of TRBV28, TRBJ1-2 and TRBJ2-5 was seen in persistent disease.

The TCR originated in a female donor with Graves disease. The sample was peripheral blood mononuclear cells (PBMCs), taken when the disease was refractory, from a patient treated with antithyroid drugs. The chain recombines TRBV7-8 with TRBJ1-4; D not resolved. Here the CDR3 reads CASSLGRLNEKLFF. The CDR3 region has the DNA TGTGCCAGCAGCTTAGGACGGTTAAATGAAAAACTGTTTTTT.